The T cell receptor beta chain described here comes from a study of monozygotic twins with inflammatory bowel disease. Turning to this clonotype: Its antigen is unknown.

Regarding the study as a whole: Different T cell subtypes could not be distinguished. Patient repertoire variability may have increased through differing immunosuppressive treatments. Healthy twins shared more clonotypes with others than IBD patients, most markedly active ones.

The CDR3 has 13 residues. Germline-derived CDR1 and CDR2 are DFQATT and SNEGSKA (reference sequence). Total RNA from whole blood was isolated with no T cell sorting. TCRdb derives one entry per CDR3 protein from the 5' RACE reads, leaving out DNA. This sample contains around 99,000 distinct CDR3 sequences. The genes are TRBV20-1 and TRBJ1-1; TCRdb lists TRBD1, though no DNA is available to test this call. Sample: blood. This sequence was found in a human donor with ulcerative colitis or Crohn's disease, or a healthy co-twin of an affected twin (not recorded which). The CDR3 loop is CRPWGSSGTEAFF.